The present T cell receptor (beta chain) was sequenced within a study of early T cells in non-severe SARS-CoV-2 infection. On the study more broadly: The chains were unpaired, and the sequenced material was bulk RNA from unsorted whole blood. General study results and limits: Anti-spike CD8 responses were favored in VDJdb matching, and private and CD4 specificities were missed.

Separate cDNA molecules each had unique molecular identifiers attached to them. From the 5' RACE reads, TCRdb called clonotypes with MiXCR, one entry per CDR3 protein. The sample lists tens of thousands of distinct CDR3 sequences, roughly 5.4% occurring once. This clonotype has at least ten counts. Its antigen remains unknown. The sequencing input was whole blood. The TCR originated in an adult who was a healthcare worker with PCR-confirmed SARS-CoV-2 infection or an uninfected control (not recorded which).

Written as DNA, the CDR3 is TGCAGTGCTAATGGACAGGTCTACAATGAGCAGTTCTTC. Encoded protein: CSANGQVYNEQFF. The J gene is TRBJ2-1, the V gene TRBV20-1, with 7 bases that match TRBD1. V was pared by 4 bases and J by 3 bases, with 3 bases of the junction left unmatched. Germline V gene lookup returns CDR1 DFQATT and CDR2 SNEGSKA (reference sequence). The CDR3 covers 13 residues.